This TCR beta chain appears in the sequencing data of a study of blood T cell repertoires in COVID-19. CDR1 is SGHNT and CDR2 is YENEEA in the germline V gene. The J segment lost 4 bases and the V segment lost 2 bases, leaving 4 bases of the junction unmatched. This CDR3 spans 16 amino acids. Method: immunoSEQ multiplex PCR; TCRdb's copy keeps in-frame clones and lacks some. The sample has roughly 100,000 clones; about three quarters are singletons. Only a few counts were recorded for this clone. The sequenced sample consisted of peripheral blood. The sequence came from a man in his 70s with acute or convalescent COVID-19. This sequence joins TRBV11-3 and TRBJ2-1; 11 bases map to TRBD2. As DNA, the CDR3 is TGTGCCAGCAGCTTAAGTTCTAGCGGGAGGTACAATGAGCAGTTCTTC. Encoded protein: CASSLSSSGRYNEQFF.